The TCR beta chain under discussion was sequenced for a study of CD8 T cells in ankylosing spondylitis. Via MiXCR, TCRdb re-called the 5' RACE reads, giving one row per CDR3 protein. The sample lists some 270,000 distinct CDR3 sequences, more than 25% occurring once. Study observations and caveats: A TCR beta motif made of about 8 highly homologous variants seemed typical of ankylosing spondylitis blood.

Notes on this clonotype: Its antigen is still unknown.

The sequencing input was blood, either unsorted or a sorted T cell fraction (not recorded which). The clonotype was recovered from a male donor with ankylosing spondylitis or in good health (not recorded which).

The CDR3 region is CAGGETPNYGYTF. CDR3 nucleotides: TGTGCCGGTGGGGAGACACCTAACTATGGCTACACCTTC. The chain uses TRBV25-1 and TRBJ1-2; unclear D gene. Germline values: CDR1 MGHDK, CDR2 SYGVNS. The ends were cut back, 11 bases at V and 0 bases at J, with 13 bases in the middle. This CDR3 comprises 13 residues.